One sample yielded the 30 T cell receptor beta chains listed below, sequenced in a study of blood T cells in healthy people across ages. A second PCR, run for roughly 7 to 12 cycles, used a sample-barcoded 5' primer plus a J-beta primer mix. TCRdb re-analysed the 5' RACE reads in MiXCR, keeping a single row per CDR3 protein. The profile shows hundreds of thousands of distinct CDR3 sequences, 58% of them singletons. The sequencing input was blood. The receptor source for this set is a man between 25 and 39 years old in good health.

The CDR3 is CASSAGVSYEQYF. The DNA of the CDR3 is TGTGCCAGCAGCGCGGGGGTCTCCTACGAGCAGTACTTC. This sequence joins TRBV9 and TRBJ2-7, with D possibly being TRBD2 (6 bases). The CDR3 spans 13 residues. V was cut by 3 bases and J by 0 bases, with 7 bases left in between. The V gene's germline CDR1 is SGDLS and CDR2 YYNGEE.

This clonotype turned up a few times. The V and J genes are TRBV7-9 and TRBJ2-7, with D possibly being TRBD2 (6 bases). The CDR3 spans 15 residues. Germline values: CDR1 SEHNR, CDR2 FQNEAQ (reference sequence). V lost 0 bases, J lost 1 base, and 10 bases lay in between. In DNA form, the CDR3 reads TGTGCCAGCAGCTTAGCGCGGGACTGGTCCTACGAGCAGTACTTC. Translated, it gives CASSLARDWSYEQYF.

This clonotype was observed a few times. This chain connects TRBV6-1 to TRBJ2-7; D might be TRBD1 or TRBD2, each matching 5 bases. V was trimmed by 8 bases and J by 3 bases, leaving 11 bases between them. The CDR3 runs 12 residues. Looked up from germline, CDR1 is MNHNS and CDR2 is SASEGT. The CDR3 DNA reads TGTGCCAGCGCGAGGGACGGCTACGAGCAGTACTTC. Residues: CASARDGYEQYF.

The CDR3: CSASDFRAKNIQYF. In DNA, the CDR3 is TGCAGTGCTAGCGACTTCAGGGCCAAAAACATTCAGTACTTC. The chain employs TRBV20-1 and TRBJ2-4; D call uncertain. The germline gives CDR1 DFQATT, CDR2 SNEGSKA (reference sequence). This CDR3 comprises 14 residues. V was pared by 3 bases and J by 1 base, with 10 bases between.

CDR3 coding DNA: TGTGCCAGCAGCAAACCGGGACTTTCAAAGTACGAGCAGTACTTC. Translating gives CASSKPGLSKYEQYF. The gene calls are TRBV6-5 and TRBJ2-7; tentatively, D is TRBD2 (6 bases). V lost 6 bases and J lost 4, with 19 bases in between. The CDR3 length is 15 residues. The germline gives CDR1 MNHEY, CDR2 SVGAGI.

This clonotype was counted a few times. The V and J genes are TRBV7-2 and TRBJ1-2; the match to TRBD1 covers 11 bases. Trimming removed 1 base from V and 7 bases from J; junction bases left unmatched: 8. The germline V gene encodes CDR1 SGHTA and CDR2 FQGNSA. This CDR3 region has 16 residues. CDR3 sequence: CASSLGGQGVTGGYTF. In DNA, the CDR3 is TGTGCCAGCAGCTTAGGGGGACAGGGGGTTACGGGTGGCTACACCTTC.

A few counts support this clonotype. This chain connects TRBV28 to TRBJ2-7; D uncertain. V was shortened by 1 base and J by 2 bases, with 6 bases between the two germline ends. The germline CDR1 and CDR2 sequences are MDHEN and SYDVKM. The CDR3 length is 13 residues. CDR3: CASSLSQAYEQYF. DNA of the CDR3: TGTGCCAGCAGTTTATCACAAGCCTACGAGCAGTACTTC.

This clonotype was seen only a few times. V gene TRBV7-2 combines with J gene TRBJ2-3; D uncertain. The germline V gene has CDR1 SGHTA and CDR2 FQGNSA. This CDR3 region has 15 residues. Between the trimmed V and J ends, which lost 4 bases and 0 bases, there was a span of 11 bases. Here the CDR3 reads CASSSRRKSTDTQYF. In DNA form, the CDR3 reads TGTGCCAGCAGCTCGCGACGGAAGAGCACAGATACGCAGTATTTT.

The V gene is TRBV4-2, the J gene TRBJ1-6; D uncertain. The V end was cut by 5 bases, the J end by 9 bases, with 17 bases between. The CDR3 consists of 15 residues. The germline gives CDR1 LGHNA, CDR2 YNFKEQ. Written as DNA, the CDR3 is TGTGCCAGCAGCACCAAGACCGGGCTTGGTTCACCCCTCCACTTT. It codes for CASSTKTGLGSPLHF.

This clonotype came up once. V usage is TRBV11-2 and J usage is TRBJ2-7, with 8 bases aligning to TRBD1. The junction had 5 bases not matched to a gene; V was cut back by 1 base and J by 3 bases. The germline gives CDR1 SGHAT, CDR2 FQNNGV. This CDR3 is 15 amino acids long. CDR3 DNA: TGTGCCAGCAGCTTAGCTGCCGGACAGGGCTACGAGCAGTACTTC. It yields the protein CASSLAAGQGYEQYF. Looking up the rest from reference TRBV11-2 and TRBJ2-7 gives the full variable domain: EAGVAQSPRYKIIEKRQSVAFWCNPISGHATLYWYQQILGQGPKLLIQFQNNGVVDDSQLPKDRFSAERLKGVDSTLKIQPAKLEDSAVYLCASSLAAGQGYEQYFGPGTRLTVT.

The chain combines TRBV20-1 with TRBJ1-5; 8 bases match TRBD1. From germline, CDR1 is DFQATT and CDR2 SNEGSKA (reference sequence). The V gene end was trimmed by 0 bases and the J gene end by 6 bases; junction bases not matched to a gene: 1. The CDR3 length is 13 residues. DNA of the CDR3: TGCAGTGCTAGAGAAGACAGGGGTCAGCCCCAGCATTTT. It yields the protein CSAREDRGQPQHF.

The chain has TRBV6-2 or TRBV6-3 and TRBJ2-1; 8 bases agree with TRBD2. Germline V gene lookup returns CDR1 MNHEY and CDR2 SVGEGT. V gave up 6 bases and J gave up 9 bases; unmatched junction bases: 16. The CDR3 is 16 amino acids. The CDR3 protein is CASRPTGGTSWTEQFF. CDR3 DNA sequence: TGTGCCAGCAGACCCACCGGGGGGACTAGTTGGACTGAGCAGTTCTTC.

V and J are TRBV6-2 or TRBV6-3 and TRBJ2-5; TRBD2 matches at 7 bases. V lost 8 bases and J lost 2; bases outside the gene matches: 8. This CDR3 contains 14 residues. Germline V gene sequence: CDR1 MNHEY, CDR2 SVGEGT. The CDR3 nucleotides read TGTGCCAGCGTAAAAGGGCGGGGGCAAGAGACCCAGTACTTC. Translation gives CASVKGRGQETQYF.

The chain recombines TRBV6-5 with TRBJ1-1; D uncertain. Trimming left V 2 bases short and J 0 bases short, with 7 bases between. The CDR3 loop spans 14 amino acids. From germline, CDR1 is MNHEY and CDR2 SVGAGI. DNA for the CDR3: TGTGCCAGCAGTTACGGGGTCATGAACACTGAAGCTTTCTTT. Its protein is CASSYGVMNTEAFF.

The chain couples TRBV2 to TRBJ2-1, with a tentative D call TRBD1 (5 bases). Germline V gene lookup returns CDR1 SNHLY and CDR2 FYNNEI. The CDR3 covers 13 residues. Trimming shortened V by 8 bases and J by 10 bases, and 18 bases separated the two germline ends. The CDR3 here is CASGLGPGGEQFF. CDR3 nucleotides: TGTGCCAGCGGCTTGGGGCCCGGCGGAGAGCAGTTCTTC.

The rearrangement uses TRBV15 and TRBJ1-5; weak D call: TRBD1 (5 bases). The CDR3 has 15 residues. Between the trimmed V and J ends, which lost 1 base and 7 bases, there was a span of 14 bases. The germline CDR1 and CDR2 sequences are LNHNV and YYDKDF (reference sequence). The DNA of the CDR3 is TGTGCCACCAGCAGAGGTAGGGGAGGCGGGCAGCCCCAGCATTTT. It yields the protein CATSRGRGGGQPQHF.

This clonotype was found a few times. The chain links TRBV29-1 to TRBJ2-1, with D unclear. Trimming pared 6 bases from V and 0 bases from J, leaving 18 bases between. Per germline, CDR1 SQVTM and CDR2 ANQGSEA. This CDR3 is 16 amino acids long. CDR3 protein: CSVPGRVKSSYNEQFF. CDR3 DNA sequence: TGCAGCGTCCCGGGTCGGGTCAAGAGCTCCTACAATGAGCAGTTCTTC.

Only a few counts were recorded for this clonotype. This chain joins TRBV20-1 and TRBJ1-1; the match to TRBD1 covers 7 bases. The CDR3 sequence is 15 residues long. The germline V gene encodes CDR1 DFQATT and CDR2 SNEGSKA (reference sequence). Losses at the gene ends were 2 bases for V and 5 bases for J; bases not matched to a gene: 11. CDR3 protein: CSARKYTGVGTEAFF. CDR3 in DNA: TGCAGTGCTAGAAAATACACAGGGGTGGGTACTGAAGCTTTCTTT.

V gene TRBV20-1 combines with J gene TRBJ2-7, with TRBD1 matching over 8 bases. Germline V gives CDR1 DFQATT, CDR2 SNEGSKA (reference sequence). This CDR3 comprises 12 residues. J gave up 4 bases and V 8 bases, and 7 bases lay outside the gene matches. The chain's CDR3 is CSLQGVGYEQYF. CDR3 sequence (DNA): TGCAGTCTACAGGGGGTAGGGTACGAGCAGTACTTC.

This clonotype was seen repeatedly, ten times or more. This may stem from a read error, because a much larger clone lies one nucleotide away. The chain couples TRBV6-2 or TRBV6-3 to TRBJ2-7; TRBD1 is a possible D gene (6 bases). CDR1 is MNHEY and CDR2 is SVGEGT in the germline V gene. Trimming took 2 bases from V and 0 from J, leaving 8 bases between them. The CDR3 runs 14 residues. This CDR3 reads CASSYADSSYEQYF. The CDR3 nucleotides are TGTGCCAGCAGTTACGCGGACAGCTCCTACGAGCAGTACTTC.

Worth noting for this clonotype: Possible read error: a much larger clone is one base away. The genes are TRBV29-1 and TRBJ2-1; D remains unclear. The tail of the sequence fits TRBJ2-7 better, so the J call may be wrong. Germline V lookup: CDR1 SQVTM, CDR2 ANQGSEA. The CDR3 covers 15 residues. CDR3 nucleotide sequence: TGCAGCGTTGTTTCTGGAGCGAGCTCCTACAATGAGCAGTACTTC. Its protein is CSVVSGASSYNEQYF.

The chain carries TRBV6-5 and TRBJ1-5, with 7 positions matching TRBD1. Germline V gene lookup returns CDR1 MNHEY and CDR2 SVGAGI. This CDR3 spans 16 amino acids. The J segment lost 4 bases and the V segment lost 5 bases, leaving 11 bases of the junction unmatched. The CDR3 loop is CASSPTSTGRNQPQHF. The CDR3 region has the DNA TGTGCCAGCAGTCCGACCTCGACAGGGAGGAATCAGCCCCAGCATTTT.

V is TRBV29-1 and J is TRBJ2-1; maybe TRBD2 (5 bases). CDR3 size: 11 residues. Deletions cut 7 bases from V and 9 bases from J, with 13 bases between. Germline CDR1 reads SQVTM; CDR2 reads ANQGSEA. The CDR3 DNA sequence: TGCAGCGGAGGCGAGAGCGGTGAGCAGTTCTTC. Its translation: CSGGESGEQFF.

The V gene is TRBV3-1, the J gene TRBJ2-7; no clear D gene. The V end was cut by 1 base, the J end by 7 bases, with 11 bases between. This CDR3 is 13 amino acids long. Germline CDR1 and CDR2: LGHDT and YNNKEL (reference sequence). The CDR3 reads CASSQVSQDEQYF. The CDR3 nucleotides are TGTGCCAGCAGCCAAGTATCTCAGGATGAGCAGTACTTC.

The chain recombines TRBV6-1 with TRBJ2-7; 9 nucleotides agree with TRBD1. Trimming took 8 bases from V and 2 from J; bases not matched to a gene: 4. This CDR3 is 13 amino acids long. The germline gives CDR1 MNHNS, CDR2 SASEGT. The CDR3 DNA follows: TGTGCCAGCTGGGACAGGGACACCTACGAGCAGTACTTC. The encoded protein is CASWDRDTYEQYF.

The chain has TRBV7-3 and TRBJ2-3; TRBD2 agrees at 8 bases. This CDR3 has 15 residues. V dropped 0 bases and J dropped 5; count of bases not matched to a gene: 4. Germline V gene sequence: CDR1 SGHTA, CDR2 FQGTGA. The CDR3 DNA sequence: TGTGCCAGCAGCTTAACTAGCGGGAATGTAGATACGCAGTATTTT. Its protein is CASSLTSGNVDTQYF.

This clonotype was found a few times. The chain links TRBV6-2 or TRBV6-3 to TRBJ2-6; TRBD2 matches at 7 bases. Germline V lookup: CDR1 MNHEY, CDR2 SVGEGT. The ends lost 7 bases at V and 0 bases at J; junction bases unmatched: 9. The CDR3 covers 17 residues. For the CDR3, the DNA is TGTGCCAGCACGGGGTTGGGGGACTACTCTGGGGCCAACGTCCTGACTTTC. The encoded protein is CASTGLGDYSGANVLTF.

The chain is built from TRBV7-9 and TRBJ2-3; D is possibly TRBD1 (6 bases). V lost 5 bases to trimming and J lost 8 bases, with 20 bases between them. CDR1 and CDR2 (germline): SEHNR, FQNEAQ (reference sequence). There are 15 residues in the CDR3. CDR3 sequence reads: CASSAPQGQVGTQYF. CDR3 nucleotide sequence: TGTGCCAGCAGCGCCCCCCAGGGGCAAGTGGGTACGCAGTATTTT.

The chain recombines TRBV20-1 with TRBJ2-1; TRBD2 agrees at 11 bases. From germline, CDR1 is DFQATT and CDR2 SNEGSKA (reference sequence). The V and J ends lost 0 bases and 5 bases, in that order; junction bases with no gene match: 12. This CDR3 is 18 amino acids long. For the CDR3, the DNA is TGCAGTGCTAGAGACGGTCTAGCGGGAGGAGTCCGCCACAATGAGCAGTTCTTC. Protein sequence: CSARDGLAGGVRHNEQFF.

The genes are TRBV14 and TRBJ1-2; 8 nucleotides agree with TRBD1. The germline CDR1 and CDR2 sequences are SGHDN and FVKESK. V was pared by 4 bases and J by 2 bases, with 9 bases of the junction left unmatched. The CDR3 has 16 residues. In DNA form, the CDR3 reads TGTGCCAGCAGCCCCTCGGCAGGGGGCACGAACTATGGCTACACCTTC. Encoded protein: CASSPSAGGTNYGYTF.